Here is one T cell receptor beta chain with its context. Its antigen is undetermined. Documented treatment: some 20 received Ad26.COV2.S at low or high dose, single or two shots; 5 received placebo; per-sample allocation not given. Vaccine and placebo recipients were sampled on day 63 after the first injection. This record belongs to a study of Ad26.COV2.S vaccination and SARS-CoV-2 variants. Germline CDR1 and CDR2: LGHNA and YNFKEQ. V dropped 4 bases and J dropped 6 bases, with 13 bases sitting between them. The CDR3 contains 13 residues. Study findings and constraints: Considerable breadth of spike-specific CD8+ and CD4+ T cell responses has reportedly been documented following vaccination.

Sequencing used immunoSEQ multiplex PCR; TCRdb keeps in-frame clones, though not all of them. The sample contains around 450,000 clones, 85% to 90% of which appear only once. V usage is TRBV4-2 and J usage is TRBJ2-7; tentative D call: TRBD2 (6 bases). The TCR was taken from a person aged 18 to 65 who received the Ad26.COV2.S COVID-19 vaccine or a placebo. Specimen: peripheral blood, collected in a trial of Ad26.COV2.S vaccine versus placebo. The chain's CDR3 is CASSPRESAEQYV. The CDR3, as DNA: TGTGCCAGCAGCCCCCGGGAGAGCGCCGAGCAGTACGTC.